This paragraph covers one T cell receptor beta chain sequence. This clone's antigen is unknown. No much larger clone is present one base from it, and per-base qualities are unavailable. One collaborating source in Seattle enrolled patients while the patients were actively infected and followed the patients over time throughout the course of disease. Whole blood was collected in K2EDTA tubes by collaborating institutions according to the institutions' own protocols. Collaborator samples were shipped for TCRbeta analysis as frozen whole blood, isolated PBMCs, or DNA extracted from either sample type. Taken from cysteine to phenylalanine, the CDR3 has 16 residues. The kept DNA is CDR3 alone, 48 bases in frame from the first base. CDR1 and CDR2, per the germline V gene, are KGHDR and SFDVKD. From V the trimming removes 3 bases and from J it removes 4 bases, while the gene matches leave 5 bases of the junction unaccounted for.

The record originates from a study of blood T cell repertoires in COVID-19 (TCRdb year 2020). About the full investigation: Samples covering the acute and convalescent phases of COVID-19 were provided by collaborators in the United States, Italy and Spain. The material from the prospective study consisted of cDNA or gDNA derived from T cells, B-cell-depleted T cells, or PBMCs. Subjects who had been exposed to COVID-19, were actively infected with it, or had recovered from it provided the deeply sampled blood TCRbeta repertoires that made up the dataset. The repertoires were released in a freely available public database intended as a resource for research on the immune response to SARS-CoV-2. Samples were obtained from the ongoing ImmuneRACE study (first 160 participants) and from over 1,000 subjects provided by 6 global collaborators. A de-identified subject ID, COVID-19 status, age in years and sex were almost always included in the sample metadata. HLA class I and class II types, where available, came from metadata supplied by the sample provider rather than from assay-based typing.

TCRbeta CDR3 regions were amplified from genomic DNA by means of the immunoSEQ Assay, a bias-controlled multiplex PCR. Turning to the authors' computational methods: The number of nucleated cells in each sample was estimated from the amplification of reference gene primers within the assay. To quantify the absolute abundance of each unique TCRbeta CDR3 rearrangement, sequence reads were collapsed and filtered. For each sample, productive Simpson clonality was calculated by taking the square root of Simpson's diversity index across productive rearrangements. As stored in TCRdb, this immuneACCESS dataset retains in-frame rearrangements with V and J assigned. A fraction of the clones does not appear; measured against another copy, unresolved V genes explain less than half of the discrepancy, and the remainder lacks a known reason. V and J calls plus clone size are reproduced from that table; the DNA served to infer D and trimming. Across this sample there are under 350,000 clones, with roughly 90% seen only once. The ten top clones hold nearly 7% of the sample.

Study-wide conclusions, independent of this receptor: How much clinical and demographic metadata was included differed by source and by participant, and the metadata was provided uncurated.

This TCR was recovered from a woman in her thirties with COVID-19, enrolled during active disease. Recombination joined TRBV24-1 with TRBJ1-5, and 10 junctional nucleotides match TRBD1. What was sequenced was peripheral blood. The DNA sequence is as follows: TGTGCCACCAGTGATCCCTCGGGACAGGGGAATCAGCCCCAGCATTTT. Its protein product is CATSDPSGQGNQPQHF.